Presented here are 5 T cell receptor beta chains from one specimen sequenced in a study of blood T cell repertoires in COVID-19. The repertoire was sequenced with immunoSEQ multiplex PCR; TCRdb's copy has only in-frame clones and lacks some. The sample records roughly 52,000 clones, around nine tenths being singletons. The sequencing input was peripheral blood. These TCRs come from a man aged 55 to 70 with active COVID-19.

CDR3 in DNA: TGTGCCTGGAGGGGACTAGCGGGAGGCCACGAGCAGTACTTC. This encodes CAWRGLAGGHEQYF. This chain links TRBV30 with TRBJ2-7, with TRBD2 matching over 15 bases. The V gene end was trimmed by 3 bases and the J gene end by 5 bases; junction bases not matched to a gene: 2. Germline values: CDR1 GTSNPN, CDR2 SVGIG (reference sequence). The CDR3 loop spans 14 amino acids.

V gene TRBV12-3 or TRBV12-4 combines with J gene TRBJ2-1; D not certain. V shed 3 bases and J shed 10 bases, with 4 bases lying between them. The CDR3 sequence is 10 residues long. The CDR3 reads CASSFGEQFF. The CDR3 region has the DNA TGTGCCAGCAGTTTCGGGGAGCAGTTCTTC.

V and J are TRBV28 and TRBJ2-1; 7 bases line up with TRBD2. The CDR3 runs to 15 residues. The V gene end was trimmed by 4 bases and the J gene end by 2 bases; junction bases not matched to a gene: 5. Germline loops: CDR1 MDHEN, CDR2 SYDVKM. CDR3 coding DNA: TGTGCCAGCAGTTCACTAGCGAAAACCTACAATGAGCAGTTCTTC. Amino acid sequence: CASSSLAKTYNEQFF. Filled out from reference TRBV28 and TRBJ2-1, the complete variable domain reads DVKVTQSSRYLVKRTGEKVFLECVQDMDHENMFWYRQDPGLGLRLIYFSYDVKMKEKGDIPEGYSVSREKKERFSLILESASTNQTSMYLCASSSLAKTYNEQFFGPGTRLTVL.

The rearrangement joins TRBV30 to TRBJ2-5; 9 bases line up with TRBD2. CDR1 and CDR2 (germline): GTSNPN, SVGIG (reference sequence). This CDR3 spans 15 amino acids. The trim removed 0 bases at V and 1 base at J, leaving 3 bases unmatched. The CDR3 loop is CAWSVAGGPQETQYF. As DNA, the CDR3 is TGTGCCTGGAGTGTAGCGGGGGGCCCCCAAGAGACCCAGTACTTC.

The chain combines TRBV28 with TRBJ2-1, with 16 bases identical to TRBD2. V gave up 5 bases and J gave up 8 bases; unmatched junction bases: 9. The CDR3 extends over 17 amino acids. The germline V gene has CDR1 MDHEN and CDR2 SYDVKM. CDR3 region: CASSPSGLAGGRDEQFF. In DNA, the CDR3 is TGTGCCAGCAGTCCCTCGGGACTAGCGGGAGGGAGAGATGAGCAGTTCTTC. Together with reference TRBV28 and TRBJ2-1, the CDR3 gives the full variable domain: DVKVTQSSRYLVKRTGEKVFLECVQDMDHENMFWYRQDPGLGLRLIYFSYDVKMKEKGDIPEGYSVSREKKERFSLILESASTNQTSMYLCASSPSGLAGGRDEQFFGPGTRLTVL.